The TCR beta chain described here comes from a study of blood T cell repertoires in COVID-19. Study-wide background: Researchers got acute and convalescent COVID-19 samples from the United States, Italy and Spain. T cells, B-cell-depleted T cells, or PBMCs supplied cDNA or gDNA.

The authors' processing: Nucleated cell counts were estimated from reference gene primer amplification. The data were produced by immunoSEQ multiplex PCR, yet TCRdb's version contains in-frame clones alone and is incomplete. That table gives V, J and clone size, and the DNA gave D and trimming. This table holds roughly 80,000 clones, about 83% found once. The CDR3 runs 14 residues. The V end was cut by 5 bases, the J end by 4 bases, with 12 bases between. CDR1 SGHDN and CDR2 FVKESK come from the germline V gene. The origin of this receptor is a man aged 45-65 years with acute or convalescent COVID-19. The chain links TRBV14 to TRBJ1-3; possibly TRBD1 for D (6 bases). Sequencing was carried out using peripheral blood. CDR3 loop: CASSTGIGGNTIYF. The CDR3 DNA reads as TGTGCCAGCAGCACAGGGATAGGCGGAAACACCATATATTTT.